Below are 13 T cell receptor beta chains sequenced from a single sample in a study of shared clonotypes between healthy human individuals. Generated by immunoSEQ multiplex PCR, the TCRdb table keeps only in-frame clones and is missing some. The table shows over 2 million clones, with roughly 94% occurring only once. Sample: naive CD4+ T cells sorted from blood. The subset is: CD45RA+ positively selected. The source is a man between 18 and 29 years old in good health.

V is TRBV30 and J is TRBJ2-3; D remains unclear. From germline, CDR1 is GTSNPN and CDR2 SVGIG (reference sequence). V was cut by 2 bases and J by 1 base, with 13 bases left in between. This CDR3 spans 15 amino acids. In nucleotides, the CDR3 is TGTGCCTGGAGTAGAACACTATCTGGCACAGATACGCAGTATTTT. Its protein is CAWSRTLSGTDTQYF.

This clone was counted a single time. The CDR3 protein is CASTPNADRGINEQFF. CDR3 DNA sequence: TGTGCCAGCACCCCAAATGCGGACAGGGGGATCAATGAGCAGTTCTTC. The rearrangement uses TRBV6-6 and TRBJ2-1; 10 bases fit TRBD1. J was trimmed by 6 bases and V by 7 bases; bases with no gene match: 12. Germline V CDR1 and CDR2: MNHNY, SVGAGI (reference sequence). The CDR3 consists of 16 residues.

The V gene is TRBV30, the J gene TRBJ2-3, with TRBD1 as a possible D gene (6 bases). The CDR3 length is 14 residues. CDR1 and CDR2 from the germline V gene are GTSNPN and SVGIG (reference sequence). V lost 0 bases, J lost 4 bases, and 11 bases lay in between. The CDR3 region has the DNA TGTGCCTGGAGTGTTGGGCCAGGGGCAGATACGCAGTATTTT. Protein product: CAWSVGPGADTQYF.

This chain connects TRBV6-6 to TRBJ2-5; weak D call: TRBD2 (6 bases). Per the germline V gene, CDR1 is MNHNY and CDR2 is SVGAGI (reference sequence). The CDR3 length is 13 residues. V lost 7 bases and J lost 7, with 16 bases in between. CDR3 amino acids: CASKLGLLGTQYF. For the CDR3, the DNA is TGTGCCAGCAAATTGGGACTTCTTGGGACCCAGTACTTC.

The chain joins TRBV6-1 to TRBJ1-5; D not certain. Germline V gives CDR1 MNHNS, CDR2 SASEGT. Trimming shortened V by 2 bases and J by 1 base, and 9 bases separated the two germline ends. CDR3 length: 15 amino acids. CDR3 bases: TGTGCCAGCAGTGAACTTCCTCGGAGCAATCAGCCCCAGCATTTT. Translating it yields CASSELPRSNQPQHF.

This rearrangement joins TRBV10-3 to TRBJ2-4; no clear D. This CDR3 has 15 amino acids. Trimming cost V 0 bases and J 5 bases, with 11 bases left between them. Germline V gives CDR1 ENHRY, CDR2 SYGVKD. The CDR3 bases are TGTGCCATCAGTGAGTCAGGGTTGGCGGAAAACATTCAGTACTTC. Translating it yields CAISESGLAENIQYF.

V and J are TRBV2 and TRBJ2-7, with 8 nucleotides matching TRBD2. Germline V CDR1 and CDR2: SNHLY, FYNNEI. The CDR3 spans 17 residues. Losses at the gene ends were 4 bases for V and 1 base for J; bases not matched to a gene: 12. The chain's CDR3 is CASSVRTQRESSYEQYF. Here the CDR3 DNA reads TGTGCCAGCAGTGTACGGACCCAGCGGGAGTCTTCCTACGAGCAGTACTTC. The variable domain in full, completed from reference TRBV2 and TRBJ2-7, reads EPEVTQTPSHQVTQMGQEVILRCVPISNHLYFYWYRQILGQKVEFLVSFYNNEISEKSEIFDDQFSVERPDGSNFTLKIRSTKLEDSAMYFCASSVRTQRESSYEQYFGPGTRLTVT.

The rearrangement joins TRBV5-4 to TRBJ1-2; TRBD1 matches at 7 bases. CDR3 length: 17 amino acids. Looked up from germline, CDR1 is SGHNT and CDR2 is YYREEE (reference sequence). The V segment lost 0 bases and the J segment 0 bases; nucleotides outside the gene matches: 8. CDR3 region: CASSLVGQPPSNYGYTF. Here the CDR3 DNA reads TGTGCCAGCAGCTTGGTGGGACAGCCCCCCTCTAACTATGGCTACACCTTC.

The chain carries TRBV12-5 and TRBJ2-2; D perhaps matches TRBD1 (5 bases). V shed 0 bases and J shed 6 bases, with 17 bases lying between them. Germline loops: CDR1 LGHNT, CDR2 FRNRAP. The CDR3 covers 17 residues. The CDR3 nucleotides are TGTGCTAGTGGTTTGGTACGGAGTGGGCAGGGCGCCGGGGAGCTGTTTTTT. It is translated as CASGLVRSGQGAGELFF.

CDR3 sequence reads: CASSFDIPYGYTF. The CDR3, as DNA: TGTGCCAGTAGTTTTGACATCCCCTATGGCTACACCTTC. The V gene is TRBV19, the J gene TRBJ1-2, with D unclear. CDR3 length equals 13 residues. The germline CDR1 and CDR2 sequences are LNHDA and SQIVND (reference sequence). The V end was cut by 5 bases, the J end by 4 bases, with 11 bases between.

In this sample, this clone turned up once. In DNA, the CDR3 is TGCAGTGCTATACTAAAAGAGACCCAGTACTTC. As protein: CSAILKETQYF. The gene calls are TRBV20-1 and TRBJ2-5; D gene unclear. V lost 4 bases, J lost 3 bases, and 6 bases lay in between. CDR3 length: 11 residues. The germline gives CDR1 DFQATT, CDR2 SNEGSKA (reference sequence).

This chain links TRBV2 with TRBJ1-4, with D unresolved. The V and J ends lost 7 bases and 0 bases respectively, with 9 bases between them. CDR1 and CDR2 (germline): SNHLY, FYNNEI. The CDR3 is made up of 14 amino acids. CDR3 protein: CASTLPATNEKLFF. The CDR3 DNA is TGTGCCAGCACCCTGCCTGCAACTAATGAAAAACTGTTTTTT.

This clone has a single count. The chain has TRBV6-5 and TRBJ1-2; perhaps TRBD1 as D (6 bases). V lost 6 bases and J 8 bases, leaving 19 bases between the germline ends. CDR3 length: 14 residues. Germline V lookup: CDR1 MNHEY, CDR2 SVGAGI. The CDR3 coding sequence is TGTGCCAGCAGGGGGTACAGGGAAGGAGGAGGCTACACCTTC. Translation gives CASRGYREGGGYTF.